One sample yielded the 26 T cell receptor beta chains listed below, sequenced in a study of T cell responses to AZD1222 COVID-19 vaccine. Libraries were prepared by immunoSEQ multiplex PCR; TCRdb keeps only in-frame clonotypes and omits some of them. The sample has some 83,000 clones; about nine tenths are singletons. Source: peripheral blood, taken on day 0 of AZD1222 vaccination. These receptor sequences come from an adult in good health.

The chain links TRBV14 to TRBJ2-3; D is unclear. The CDR3 is 12 amino acids. V lost 8 bases and J lost 6, with 12 bases in between. In germline, CDR1 is SGHDN, CDR2 FVKESK. The CDR3 region is CASRRPLDTQYF. The DNA of the CDR3 is TGTGCCAGCCGAAGGCCCCTTGATACGCAGTATTTT.

In DNA form, the CDR3 reads TGTGCCAGTAGTATAGGACAAGAGTATTCACCCCTCCACTTT. It codes for CASSIGQEYSPLHF. V usage is TRBV19 and J usage is TRBJ1-6, with no clear D. V lost 1 base to trimming and J lost 8 bases, with 9 bases between them. Per germline, CDR1 LNHDA and CDR2 SQIVND (reference sequence). The CDR3 totals 14 residues.

The chain has TRBV10-3 and TRBJ2-3, with D perhaps being TRBD1 or TRBD2 (5 bases each). Between the trimmed V and J ends, which lost 7 bases and 4 bases, there was a span of 18 bases. The germline CDR1 and CDR2 sequences are ENHRY and SYGVKD. This CDR3 region has 15 residues. The DNA of the CDR3 is TGTGCCATCACCGACGAGGGGTCAGGCCCAGATACGCAGTATTTT. Translating gives CAITDEGSGPDTQYF.

The chain uses TRBV5-1 and TRBJ1-3, with 8 nucleotides matching TRBD1. Germline-derived CDR1 and CDR2 are SGHRS and YFSETQ. J was trimmed by 4 bases and V by 4 bases; bases with no gene match: 7. This CDR3 has 15 residues. The CDR3 nucleotides are TGCGCCAGCAGCCTCGACAGGGGCAAAGGAAACACCATATATTTT. It is translated as CASSLDRGKGNTIYF.

The rearrangement links TRBV6-5 to TRBJ1-1; the D is unclear. In germline, CDR1 is MNHEY, CDR2 SVGAGI. Trimming shortened V by 7 bases and J by 3 bases, and 12 bases separated the two germline ends. The CDR3 is 13 amino acids. The CDR3 region has the DNA TGTGCCAGCACGACGCCATACCACACTGAAGCTTTCTTT. Translated, it gives CASTTPYHTEAFF.

The chain employs TRBV9 and TRBJ1-1; 9 bases line up with TRBD1. From germline, CDR1 is SGDLS and CDR2 YYNGEE. V lost 4 bases and J lost 4; bases outside the gene matches: 2. The CDR3 is 13 amino acids. CDR3 amino acids: CASSPGQGTEAFF. CDR3 nucleotides: TGTGCCAGCAGCCCGGGACAGGGCACTGAAGCTTTCTTT.

This rearrangement joins TRBV9 to TRBJ1-1, with D unresolved. In germline, CDR1 is SGDLS, CDR2 YYNGEE. With 2 bases removed from V and 7 bases from J, the gap between germline ends came to 12 bases. CDR3 length: 13 residues. The CDR3 spells CASSVVVPGEAFF. The CDR3 DNA follows: TGTGCCAGCAGCGTGGTCGTCCCGGGTGAAGCTTTCTTT.

The rearrangement joins TRBV5-8 to TRBJ1-1, with D perhaps TRBD1 (5 bases). This CDR3 has 13 amino acids. Germline-derived CDR1 and CDR2 are SGHTS and YDEGEE. V gave up 1 base and J gave up 8 bases, with 12 bases separating them. The CDR3 sequence is CASSLRLGTEAFF. CDR3 DNA sequence: TGTGCCAGCAGCTTGCGGTTGGGGACCGAAGCTTTCTTT.

There are a few counts of this clone. CDR3 loop: CASSLAGGRSTEAFF. CDR3 sequence (DNA): TGTGCCAGCAGCTTAGCTGGGGGGCGGAGCACTGAAGCTTTCTTT. This chain joins TRBV7-8 and TRBJ1-1; D might be TRBD1 (6 bases). The V gene's germline CDR1 is SGHVS and CDR2 FQNEAQ. CDR3 size: 15 residues. V shed 0 bases and J shed 4 bases, with 12 bases lying between them.

The chain recombines TRBV12-3 or TRBV12-4 with TRBJ1-1, with D unresolved. This CDR3 is built from 13 residues. V was clipped by 3 bases and J by 4 bases, with 9 bases between them. CDR3 region: CASSFVASTEAFF. CDR3 DNA sequence: TGTGCCAGCAGTTTTGTGGCGAGCACTGAAGCTTTCTTT.

The chain links TRBV15 to TRBJ1-4; D gene ambiguous. V lost 2 bases, J lost 0 bases, and 7 bases lay in between. This CDR3 has 15 amino acids. Looked up from germline, CDR1 is LNHNV and CDR2 is YYDKDF (reference sequence). The CDR3 DNA sequence: TGTGCCACCAGCAGATTCGGTGCAACTAATGAAAAACTGTTTTTT. This codes for CATSRFGATNEKLFF.

The chain recombines TRBV7-3 with TRBJ1-1; no clear D gene. CDR3 length: 13 amino acids. CDR1 SGHTA and CDR2 FQGTGA come from the germline V gene. Trimming took 5 bases from V and 1 from J, leaving 8 bases between them. This CDR3 is CASSPSGNTEAFF. As DNA, the CDR3 is TGTGCCAGCAGCCCCTCAGGGAACACTGAAGCTTTCTTT.

V and J are TRBV7-2 and TRBJ1-1; D perhaps matches TRBD1 (5 bases). Germline CDR1 and CDR2: SGHTA and FQGNSA. Trimming took 5 bases from V and 1 from J, leaving 11 bases between them. This CDR3 contains 14 residues. CDR3 sequence reads: CASSKGPRNTEAFF. CDR3 sequence (DNA): TGTGCCAGCAGCAAGGGACCGAGGAACACTGAAGCTTTCTTT. Looking up the rest from reference TRBV7-2 and TRBJ1-1 gives the full variable domain: GAGVSQSPSNKVTEKGKDVELRCDPISGHTALYWYRQSLGQGLEFLIYFQGNSAPDKSGLPSDRFSAERTGGSVSTLTIQRTQQEDSAVYLCASSKGPRNTEAFFGQGTRLTVV.

This clone was seen a single time. The chain employs TRBV27 and TRBJ1-2; 8 bases are a match to TRBD1. Germline CDR1 MNHEY, CDR2 SMNVEV (reference sequence). This CDR3 has 16 residues. The trim removed 0 bases at V and 2 bases at J, leaving 5 bases unmatched. The CDR3 region has the DNA TGTGCCAGCAGTTTATCTTCGGACAGGGAAAACTATGGCTACACCTTC. Its protein is CASSLSSDRENYGYTF.

Written as DNA, the CDR3 is TGTGCCAGCAATTTAGCCGGGACAGGGGGTGAAAAACTGTTTTTT. This translates into CASNLAGTGGEKLFF. The chain employs TRBV6-5 and TRBJ1-4, with TRBD1 identical over 11 bases. This CDR3 has 15 residues. The V segment lost 7 bases and the J segment 7 bases; nucleotides outside the gene matches: 8. The germline V gene has CDR1 MNHEY and CDR2 SVGAGI.

The rearrangement uses TRBV19 and TRBJ2-2; D unresolved. Trimming took 2 bases from V and 2 from J, leaving 6 bases between them. CDR1 is LNHDA, CDR2 SQIVND, per germline (reference sequence). This CDR3 is 14 amino acids long. The CDR3 DNA reads as TGTGCCAGTAGTATAAGAAGAAACACCGGGGAGCTGTTTTTT. Protein sequence: CASSIRRNTGELFF.

This clone was seen once. The same CDR3 is also encoded by other DNA sequences in this sample. The rearrangement uses TRBV5-6 and TRBJ2-2; TRBD2 matches 7 bases. The V gene end was trimmed by 1 base and the J gene end by 1 base; junction bases not matched to a gene: 4. In germline, CDR1 is SGHDT, CDR2 YYEEEE. CDR3 length: 16 residues. The CDR3 bases are TGTGCCAGCAGCTTGTACAGCGGGGAGAACACCGGGGAGCTGTTTTTT. This encodes CASSLYSGENTGELFF.

This sequence joins TRBV30 and TRBJ2-7; D call uncertain. The CDR3 extends over 12 amino acids. Germline loops: CDR1 GTSNPN, CDR2 SVGIG (reference sequence). Trimming left V 0 bases short and J 0 bases short, with 3 bases between. The CDR3 DNA reads TGTGCCTGGAGTGTGATCTCCTACGAGCAGTACTTC. This sequence encodes CAWSVISYEQYF.

The J gene is TRBJ1-2, the V gene TRBV28; D is undetermined. CDR3 size: 14 residues. Germline V CDR1 and CDR2: MDHEN, SYDVKM. Between the trimmed V and J ends, which lost 1 base and 2 bases, there was a span of 8 bases. In nucleotides, the CDR3 is TGTGCCAGCAGTTTATTAAGCTCAAACTATGGCTACACCTTC. Protein sequence: CASSLLSSNYGYTF.

The chain uses TRBV5-1 and TRBJ2-7; 9 bases fit TRBD1. This CDR3 is 14 amino acids long. Trimming removed 4 bases from V and 2 bases from J; junction bases left unmatched: 4. Germline V lookup: CDR1 SGHRS, CDR2 YFSETQ. The CDR3 bases are TGCGCCAGCAGCCAGGGGGACAGGGCCTACGAGCAGTACTTC. This sequence encodes CASSQGDRAYEQYF.

The chain carries TRBV14 and TRBJ1-6, with 9 bases matching TRBD1. This CDR3 comprises 15 residues. CDR1 is SGHDN and CDR2 is FVKESK in the germline V gene. Trimming at V came to 4 bases and at J to 8 bases, leaving 6 bases not matched to a gene. The DNA for the CDR3 is TGTGCCAGCAGCCCCTGGACAGGGGTGGATTCACCCCTCCACTTT. Amino acid sequence: CASSPWTGVDSPLHF. Together with reference TRBV14 and TRBJ1-6, the CDR3 gives the full variable domain: EAGVTQFPSHSVIEKGQTVTLRCDPISGHDNLYWYRRVMGKEIKFLLHFVKESKQDESGMPNNRFLAERTGGTYSTLKVQPAELEDSGVYFCASSPWTGVDSPLHFGNGTRLTVT.

The chain employs TRBV28 and TRBJ1-2; D not certain. Germline V gene sequence: CDR1 MDHEN, CDR2 SYDVKM. This CDR3 is 12 amino acids long. The ends were cut back, 5 bases at V and 3 bases at J, with 7 bases in the middle. CDR3 region: CASSGRYYGYTF. As DNA, the CDR3 is TGTGCCAGCAGTGGGAGGTACTATGGCTACACCTTC.

This sequence joins TRBV4-1 and TRBJ1-1, with 8 positions matching TRBD1. The V gene end was trimmed by 3 bases and the J gene end by 4 bases; junction bases not matched to a gene: 10. In germline, CDR1 is MGHRA, CDR2 YSYEKL. The CDR3 length is 16 residues. The CDR3 sequence: CASSHRQGRRGTEAFF. CDR3 DNA: TGCGCCAGCAGCCATCGACAGGGGCGGCGGGGCACTGAAGCTTTCTTT.

The chain couples TRBV27 to TRBJ2-1; 9 nucleotides agree with TRBD2. Germline values: CDR1 MNHEY, CDR2 SMNVEV (reference sequence). With V trimmed by 2 bases and J by 2 bases, 1 base remained unmatched. The CDR3 length is 15 residues. CDR3 amino acids: CASSLAGGPYNEQFF. The CDR3 DNA reads as TGTGCCAGCAGTTTAGCGGGGGGGCCCTACAATGAGCAGTTCTTC.

The chain is built from TRBV9 and TRBJ1-2; 10 nucleotides match TRBD1. The germline V gene has CDR1 SGDLS and CDR2 YYNGEE. The CDR3 is 17 residues long. Germline trimming cut 4 bases from V and 1 base from J; bases unmatched to any gene: 10. CDR3 region: CASSSIGRDRGNYGYTF. The DNA for the CDR3 is TGTGCCAGCAGCTCGATTGGTAGGGACAGGGGTAACTATGGCTACACCTTC.

J is TRBJ1-1 and V is TRBV19; TRBD1 is a possible D gene (6 bases). V was cut by 5 bases and J by 2 bases, with 12 bases left in between. Germline-derived CDR1 and CDR2 are LNHDA and SQIVND (reference sequence). The CDR3 runs to 14 residues. The chain's CDR3 is CASSLGGTNTEAFF. The CDR3 coding sequence is TGTGCCAGTAGTCTCGGGGGCACTAACACTGAAGCTTTCTTT.